A selection of T cell receptor beta chains follows, all from one sample in a study of PD-1 blockade in mismatch repair-deficient tumors. The table came from immunoSEQ multiplex PCR; TCRdb's copy has only in-frame clones and leaves some out. The sample has fewer than 60,000 clones, around three quarters seen once; the top ten hold more than 3%. Source: PBMCs, taken before pembrolizumab treatment. These TCRs come from an adult with mismatch repair-deficient cancer. Both conserved end residues are part of each CDR3. D genes are given only for firm matches. The size entry is marked missing in some rows and otherwise reads once, few, many or a size class.

DNA: TGTGCCAGCAGCTTAGCGGGAGGGTACGAGCAGTTCTTC
CDR3: CASSLAGGYEQFF
J: TRBJ2-1
D: TRBD2
V: TRBV11-1
size: medium-sized

DNA: TGCGCCAGCAGCTCTCCTAGCGCCCCTAGCACAGATACGCAGTATTTT
CDR3: CASSSPSAPSTDTQYF
J: TRBJ2-3
D: .
V: TRBV5-1
size: .

DNA: TGTGCCAGCAGCGGGTTTGGGGTCGGAGGACAGGGAGCTTTTGTTTTT
CDR3: CASSGFGVGGQGAFVF
J: TRBJ1-4
D: TRBD1
V: TRBV27
size: .

DNA: TGTGCCAGCAGCTATATGACTAGCGGGAGGGCAAGCGAGCAGTACTTC
CDR3: CASSYMTSGRASEQYF
J: TRBJ2-7
D: TRBD2
V: TRBV5-6
size: .

DNA: TGCAGCGTTTTTAAGGACAGTAACAATGAGCAGTTCTTC
CDR3: CSVFKDSNNEQFF
J: TRBJ2-1
D: .
V: TRBV29-1
size: few

DNA: TGCGCCAGCAGCTTGACAGGGGCTCAGCCCCAGCATTTT
CDR3: CASSLTGAQPQHF
J: TRBJ1-5
D: TRBD1
V: TRBV5-1
size: .

DNA: TGTGCCAGCAGCGTAGGGTATAGCAATCAGCCCCAGCATTTT
CDR3: CASSVGYSNQPQHF
J: TRBJ1-5
D: .
V: TRBV9
size: few

DNA: TGTGCCAGCAGCGTGAACTGGGAGGCCGAGCAGTACTTC
CDR3: CASSVNWEAEQYF
J: TRBJ2-7
D: .
V: TRBV5-4
size: .

DNA: TGTGCCATCAGGGGACGCCTGGGGTTGACCCAGTACTTC
CDR3: CAIRGRLGLTQYF
J: TRBJ2-5
D: .
V: TRBV10-3
size: .

DNA: TGTGCCAGTAGTATGGTCCCACTCGCTAGCGAAAATGAGCAGTTCTTC
CDR3: CASSMVPLASENEQFF
J: TRBJ2-1
D: .
V: TRBV19
size: .

DNA: TGTGCCAGCAGCTTTTCCAGGGGTCATTTCCTCAATGAGCAGTTCTTC
CDR3: CASSFSRGHFLNEQFF
J: TRBJ2-1
D: .
V: TRBV7-3
size: once

DNA: TGTGCCAGCACCCTCCCGGGACTAGGGACCTACGAGCAGTACTTC
CDR3: CASTLPGLGTYEQYF
J: TRBJ2-7
D: TRBD2
V: TRBV2
size: .

DNA: TGCAGCGTTGACCGTTTAGGGGGCTCTGAAGCTTTCTTT
CDR3: CSVDRLGGSEAFF
J: TRBJ1-1
D: TRBD1
V: TRBV29-1
size: .

DNA: TGCGCCAGCAGCGTGCAGGGGGCAACTAATGAAAAACTGTTTTTT
CDR3: CASSVQGATNEKLFF
J: TRBJ1-4
D: TRBD1
V: TRBV5-1
size: .

DNA: TGTGCCAGCTCACGGGACAGGGCCCCAGATACGCAGTATTTT
CDR3: CASSRDRAPDTQYF
J: TRBJ2-3
D: TRBD1
V: TRBV18
size: .

DNA: TGTGCCAGCAGCTTAGGGGGACAGGGGGGCAGCGAGCAGTACTTC
CDR3: CASSLGGQGGSEQYF
J: TRBJ2-7
D: TRBD1
V: TRBV13
size: .

DNA: TGTGCCAGTAGTACCCCCGGGACGATGACTGAAGCTTTCTTT
CDR3: CASSTPGTMTEAFF
J: TRBJ1-1
D: .
V: TRBV19
size: .

DNA: TGCGCCAGCAGCCTGGGGGTGACTAGCGGAACATCCTACAATGAGCAGTTCTTC
CDR3: CASSLGVTSGTSYNEQFF
J: TRBJ2-1
D: TRBD2
V: TRBV5-1
size: .

DNA: TGTGCCAGCAGCCGTCTCCCGGTCGGGCAGCCCCAGCATTTT
CDR3: CASSRLPVGQPQHF
J: TRBJ1-5
D: .
V: TRBV27
size: .

DNA: TGCGCCAGCAGTGAGAGGGGACAGCCAACATCCTACGAGCAGTACTTC
CDR3: CASSERGQPTSYEQYF
J: TRBJ2-7
D: TRBD1
V: TRBV10-1
size: .

DNA: TGCGCCAGCAGCTCCCAGACTAGCGGAGGAGAGACCCAGTACTTC
CDR3: CASSSQTSGGETQYF
J: TRBJ2-5
D: TRBD2
V: TRBV5-1
size: .

DNA: TGCAGCGTTGATTCCCCGCAGGGCACAGATACGCAGTATTTT
CDR3: CSVDSPQGTDTQYF
J: TRBJ2-3
D: .
V: TRBV29-1
size: .

DNA: TGTGCCAGCAGTTACCCGGACAGGGATGGACCCGGGGAGCTGTTTTTT
CDR3: CASSYPDRDGPGELFF
J: TRBJ2-2
D: TRBD1
V: TRBV6-7
size: .

DNA: TGTGCCAGCAGCTTTAGCGGGATGTACGGGGAGCTGTTTTTT
CDR3: CASSFSGMYGELFF
J: TRBJ2-2
D: TRBD2
V: TRBV7-2
size: .

DNA: TGTGCCAGCAGTCTCGGGACCTACGAGCAGTACTTC
CDR3: CASSLGTYEQYF
J: TRBJ2-7
D: .
V: TRBV6-1
size: .

DNA: TGTGCCAGTGAGGGACAGGGATATGGCTACACCTTC
CDR3: CASEGQGYGYTF
J: TRBJ1-2
D: TRBD1
V: TRBV6-6
size: few